These 29 T cell receptor beta chains were sequenced from one sample in a study of human T cells and chemical hapten exposure. TCRdb reprocessed the RACE reads with MiXCR, giving one entry per CDR3 protein. The data contain 62,000 or so distinct CDR3 sequences, approximately 11% of them singletons. Stated time point: patch test 3, about 24 weeks after DPC sensitization. Treatment described: therapeutic diphenylcyclopropenone sensitization with weekly scalp DPC. Sequenced material: whole blood, taken in connection with sensitization to the hapten diphenylcyclopropenone (DPC). These receptors came from a woman between 25 and 40 years old with alopecia areata. Some clones in this sample may be carry-over from other donors' samples.

CDR3 in DNA: TGTGCCAGCAGCTTAGGGACAGTTGGAGAGCAGTTCTTC. It yields the protein CASSLGTVGEQFF. V and J are TRBV7-3 and TRBJ2-1, with 7 bases that match TRBD1. After removal of 2 bases from V and 10 bases from J, the junction contained 5 bases not matched to a gene. CDR1 is SGHTA and CDR2 is FQGTGA in the germline V gene. The CDR3 is made up of 13 amino acids.

This clonotype was recorded a few times. The V gene is TRBV5-8, the J gene TRBJ1-5, with a tentative D call TRBD1 (5 bases). The germline CDR1 and CDR2 sequences are SGHTS and YDEGEE. The CDR3 is made up of 15 amino acids. The V end was cut by 0 bases, the J end by 4 bases, with 11 bases between. This chain's CDR3 is CASSLGPQGNQPQHF. CDR3 sequence (DNA): TGTGCCAGCAGCTTGGGACCCCAGGGAAATCAGCCCCAGCATTTT.

CDR3 DNA: TGCAGCGCCCACGGCCGACAGGGGATAGAGACCCAGTACTTC. Amino acids: CSAHGRQGIETQYF. V gene TRBV29-1 combines with J gene TRBJ2-5; TRBD1 matches 8 bases. After removal of 7 bases from V and 4 bases from J, the junction contained 11 bases not matched to a gene. The V gene's germline CDR1 is SQVTM and CDR2 ANQGSEA. This CDR3 has 14 residues. Filled out from reference TRBV29-1 and TRBJ2-5, the complete variable domain reads SAVISQKPSRDICQRGTSLTIQCQVDSQVTMMFWYRQQPGQSLTLIATANQGSEATYESGFVIDKFPISRPNLTFSTLTVSNMSPEDSSIYLCSAHGRQGIETQYFGPGTRLLVL.

The V gene is TRBV5-5, the J gene TRBJ1-5, with D uncertain. The CDR3 spans 12 residues. Trimming left V 1 base short and J 5 bases short, with 4 bases between. Germline V lookup: CDR1 SGHKS, CDR2 YYEKEE (reference sequence). The CDR3 DNA reads TGTGCCAGCAGCTTGCGCGATCAGCCCCAGCATTTT. The encoded protein is CASSLRDQPQHF.

Turning to this clonotype: A much more abundant neighbour one base away suggests this may be a read error. The chain is built from TRBV5-1 and TRBJ2-7; D perhaps matches TRBD1 (5 bases). Germline CDR1 SGHRS, CDR2 YFSETQ. The CDR3 consists of 13 residues. V lost 3 bases to trimming and J lost 2 bases, with 9 bases between them. This CDR3 reads CASSSQETYEQYF. CDR3 coding DNA: TGCGCCAGCAGCTCACAGGAAACCTACGAGCAGTACTTC. The complete variable domain, with remaining parts taken from reference TRBV5-1 and TRBJ2-7, reads KAGVTQTPRYLIKTRGQQVTLSCSPISGHRSVSWYQQTPGQGLQFLFEYFSETQRNKGNFPGRFSGRQFSNSRSEMNVSTLELGDSALYLCASSSQETYEQYFGPGTRLTVT.

The rearrangement links TRBV9 to TRBJ2-1; 8 bases align to TRBD2. From germline, CDR1 is SGDLS and CDR2 YYNGEE. J lost 9 bases, V lost 2 bases, and 10 bases had no gene match. CDR3 length equals 15 residues. The CDR3 coding sequence is TGTGCCAGCAGCGTTCGGTACGGGAGGGGCAGTGAGCAGTTCTTC. Translation gives CASSVRYGRGSEQFF.

Only a few counts were recorded for this clonotype. V is TRBV6-1 and J is TRBJ2-1; D unresolved. V was clipped by 2 bases and J by 5 bases, with 13 bases between them. Per the germline V gene, CDR1 is MNHNS and CDR2 is SASEGT. This CDR3 is built from 15 residues. CDR3 region: CASSEQQSLNNEQFF. CDR3 sequence (DNA): TGTGCCAGCAGTGAACAACAGTCCCTTAACAATGAGCAGTTCTTC.

This clonotype was observed at least ten times. DNA for the CDR3: TGTGCCAGCAGTTTAGTGACTAGCGGCTCCTACGAGCAGTACTTC. It specifies CASSLVTSGSYEQYF. The rearrangement uses TRBV28 and TRBJ2-7; the match to TRBD2 covers 9 bases. CDR1 MDHEN and CDR2 SYDVKM come from the germline V gene. The CDR3 covers 15 residues. After removal of 2 bases from V and 0 bases from J, the junction contained 2 bases not matched to a gene.

This clonotype was counted ten times or more. V is TRBV7-9 and J is TRBJ1-1; 8 nucleotides match TRBD1. Germline V lookup: CDR1 SEHNR, CDR2 FQNEAQ (reference sequence). The ends lost 11 bases at V and 1 base at J; junction bases unmatched: 6. The CDR3 spans 13 residues. The CDR3 nucleotides read TGTGCCTGGGCAGGGGGCAAGAACACTGAAGCTTTCTTT. It yields the protein CAWAGGKNTEAFF.

CDR3 in DNA: TGTGCCAGCAGTGGGCTAGCGGGAAGCTCGAATGAGCAGTTCTTC. This sequence encodes CASSGLAGSSNEQFF. This sequence joins TRBV6-1 and TRBJ2-1; 9 bases map to TRBD2. The CDR3 has 15 amino acids. Germline CDR1 reads MNHNS; CDR2 reads SASEGT. V lost 4 bases to trimming and J lost 7 bases; unmatched junction nucleotides: 8.

This clonotype was detected many times. V and J are TRBV4-2 and TRBJ2-1; 10 bases match TRBD2. Germline assignment: CDR1 LGHNA and CDR2 YNFKEQ. The CDR3 contains 20 residues. Trimming at V came to 1 base and at J to 0 bases, leaving 12 bases not matched to a gene. The CDR3 DNA sequence: TGTGCCAGCAGCCAAGTTTTTCCTAGCGGGGGCTTGAGCTCCTACAATGAGCAGTTCTTC. This translates into CASSQVFPSGGLSSYNEQFF.

This clonotype was counted between two and nine times. Compared with germline, one end of the junction differs, possibly owing to a read error. The chain carries TRBV28 and TRBJ1-1, with D perhaps TRBD1 (5 bases). CDR1 MDHEN and CDR2 SYDVKM come from the germline V gene. The CDR3 is made up of 13 amino acids. CDR3 nucleotide sequence: TGTGCCGGCAGAAGCCAAGGGGTCACTGAAGCTTTCTTT. Amino acids: CAGRSQGVTEAFF.

There are many counts of this clonotype. The V gene is TRBV20-1, the J gene TRBJ1-1; the match to TRBD1 covers 7 bases. The V gene's germline CDR1 is DFQATT and CDR2 SNEGSKA (reference sequence). V gave up 6 bases and J gave up 0 bases; unmatched junction bases: 7. The CDR3 is 14 amino acids. CDR3 region: CSAARDSLNTEAFF. DNA for the CDR3: TGCAGTGCAGCAAGGGACAGCTTGAACACTGAAGCTTTCTTT.

This clonotype occurred many times. The chain links TRBV12-5 to TRBJ2-2; no clear D. V lost 0 bases and J lost 6, with 5 bases in between. In germline, CDR1 is LGHNT, CDR2 FRNRAP. CDR3 length equals 13 residues. The DNA of the CDR3 is TGTGCTAGTGGTTTGGTACCTGCCGGGGAGCTGTTTTTT. The encoded protein is CASGLVPAGELFF.

This clonotype was counted ten times or more. This sequence joins TRBV7-9 and TRBJ1-1; D gene unclear. Germline CDR1 is SEHNR and CDR2 is FQNEAQ (reference sequence). The CDR3 contains 12 residues. Trimming cost V 1 base and J 7 bases, with 7 bases left between them. As DNA, the CDR3 is TGTGCCAGCAGCTTAGTAGGTGGTGAAGCTTTCTTT. This gives the protein CASSLVGGEAFF.

Many counts were recorded for this clonotype. One end of the junction varies from germline; a read error may be responsible. The chain has TRBV4-3 and TRBJ1-2; D is unclear. Germline V gene data show CDR1 as LGHNA and CDR2 as YSLEER. CDR3 length: 11 amino acids. The CDR3 DNA is TGCGCCAGCAGCCAAGTTGACACTGGGTCCTTC. This translates into CASSQVDTGSF.

This clonotype has at least ten counts. CDR3 DNA sequence: TGTGCCAGCAGCGGCCGGGAAGCTGACGAGCAGTACTTC. It specifies CASSGREADEQYF. V is TRBV9 and J is TRBJ2-7, with a possible D match to TRBD2 (5 bases). This CDR3 spans 13 amino acids. V lost 3 bases and J lost 5, with 12 bases in between. CDR1 and CDR2 (germline): SGDLS, YYNGEE.

This clonotype was counted a few times. The V call is TRBV2, the J call TRBJ1-2, with D perhaps matching TRBD1 (5 bases). Trimming stripped 5 bases from V and 4 bases from J, with 8 bases between. Germline-derived CDR1 and CDR2 are SNHLY and FYNNEI. The CDR3 spans 12 residues. The CDR3 reads CASSNRLYGYTF. The CDR3 bases are TGTGCCAGCAGTAACAGGCTCTATGGCTACACCTTC.

This clonotype was seen only a few times. V usage is TRBV29-1 and J usage is TRBJ1-2; 7 bases match TRBD1. The V and J ends lost 7 bases and 2 bases, in that order; junction bases with no gene match: 10. The germline V gene encodes CDR1 SQVTM and CDR2 ANQGSEA. This CDR3 comprises 14 residues. CDR3: CSATLMTGNYGYTF. The CDR3 DNA reads as TGCAGCGCGACCCTAATGACAGGGAACTATGGCTACACCTTC.

This chain joins TRBV11-2 and TRBJ1-4, with no clear D. Germline V gives CDR1 SGHAT, CDR2 FQNNGV. This CDR3 has 13 amino acids. V was pared by 0 bases and J by 6 bases, with 5 bases between. The CDR3 sequence is CASSLERDEKLFF. The CDR3 bases are TGTGCCAGCAGCTTAGAACGGGATGAAAAACTGTTTTTT.

A few counts support this clonotype. One junction end does not reproduce the germline sequence, and a read error may be involved. The V call is TRBV3-1, the J call TRBJ1-1; D not resolved. The CDR3 has 13 residues. Germline-derived CDR1 and CDR2 are LGHDT and YNNKEL (reference sequence). The CDR3 region is CASSQVSEGEAFF. In nucleotides, the CDR3 is TGTGCCAGCAGTCAAGTTAGCGAGGGTGAAGCTTTCTTT.

The sample holds many counts of this clonotype. The chain is built from TRBV11-3 and TRBJ2-1; D gene unclear. V shed 5 bases and J shed 7 bases, with 15 bases lying between them. The CDR3 has 14 residues. CDR1 SGHNT and CDR2 YENEEA come from the germline V gene. DNA for the CDR3: TGTGCCAGCAGCGCAACGCCGCTAGGGAATGAGCAGTTCTTC. Its translation: CASSATPLGNEQFF.

This clonotype was seen at least ten times. The chain combines TRBV10-3 with TRBJ2-1, with 14 bases fitting TRBD2. After removal of 10 bases from V and 10 bases from J, the junction contained 9 bases not matched to a gene. Germline lookup yields CDR1 ENHRY and CDR2 SYGVKD. The CDR3 covers 14 residues. The CDR3 reads CATSGTSGRVEQFF. The CDR3 nucleotides are TGTGCCACATCCGGGACTAGCGGGAGAGTGGAGCAGTTCTTC.

This clonotype was seen at least ten times. The V gene is TRBV20-1, the J gene TRBJ2-2; D is unclear. This CDR3 contains 14 residues. Germline V lookup: CDR1 DFQATT, CDR2 SNEGSKA (reference sequence). Trimming cost V 3 bases and J 4 bases, with 12 bases left between them. The DNA for the CDR3 is TGCAGTGCTAGGATAGGGTCGCGCACCGGGGAGCTGTTTTTT. It is translated as CSARIGSRTGELFF.

This clonotype was observed a handful of times. This sequence joins TRBV6-6 and TRBJ1-1; maybe TRBD1 (5 bases). Germline-derived CDR1 and CDR2 are MNHNY and SVGAGI (reference sequence). With 2 bases removed from V and 4 bases from J, the gap between germline ends came to 11 bases. This CDR3 is built from 14 residues. CDR3 protein: CASSYGRVGTEAFF. The CDR3 nucleotides are TGTGCCAGCAGTTACGGCAGGGTGGGCACTGAAGCTTTCTTT.

This clonotype appeared once. J is TRBJ2-2 and V is TRBV29-1, with D possibly TRBD2 on 6 matching bases. This CDR3 has 13 amino acids. V shed 7 bases and J shed 0 bases, with 9 bases lying between them. CDR1 is SQVTM, CDR2 ANQGSEA, per germline. CDR3 protein: CSAGDPNTGELFF. The DNA for the CDR3 is TGCAGCGCGGGGGACCCGAACACCGGGGAGCTGTTTTTT.

Note on this clonotype: A single base separates this from a much larger clone, so it may be a read error. The chain joins TRBV20-1 to TRBJ2-2, with D perhaps matching TRBD2 (6 bases). CDR1 is DFQATT, CDR2 SNEGSKA, per germline (reference sequence). This CDR3 region has 13 residues. In DNA form, the CDR3 reads TGCAGTGCTACCGGGACTCGCACCGGGGAGGTGTTTTTT. Translated, it gives CSATGTRTGEVFF.

Ten or more counts support this clonotype. This chain joins TRBV5-1 and TRBJ2-2; D not resolved. V dropped 5 bases and J dropped 5 bases, with 4 bases sitting between them. The CDR3 extends over 11 amino acids. Germline V gene lookup returns CDR1 SGHRS and CDR2 YFSETQ. CDR3 bases: TGCGCCAGCAGGCTTACCGGGGAGCTGTTTTTT. It encodes CASRLTGELFF.

This clonotype was detected ten times or more. The V call is TRBV3-1, the J call TRBJ1-5; D uncertain. The CDR3 totals 15 residues. The germline gives CDR1 LGHDT, CDR2 YNNKEL (reference sequence). The V end lost 4 bases, the J end lost 5 bases, and 15 bases lay between the germline ends. This CDR3 reads CASSPSSGSDQPQHF. The CDR3 DNA sequence: TGTGCCAGCAGCCCATCCTCGGGGTCGGATCAGCCCCAGCATTTT.